Listed below are T cell receptor beta chains from one sample, sequenced in a study of Ad26.COV2.S vaccination and SARS-CoV-2 variants. The data were produced by immunoSEQ multiplex PCR, yet TCRdb's version contains in-frame clones alone and is incomplete. Of about 39,000 clones in the sample, 65% to 90% are singletons; the top ten hold about half. The sequencing here drew on peripheral blood, taken after recovery from COVID-19. The receptors derive from a human donor who had recovered from COVID-19. Both conserved end residues are part of each CDR3. The D gene is left open where the match is weak. Rows may omit the clone size; those that give it use once, few, many or a size class.

abundance	d_gene	v_gene	j_gene	CDR3nt	CDR3aa
NA	NA	TRBV14	TRBJ1-1	TGTGCCAGCAGCCAAGAACGAACGAAAGGGGGCACTGAAGCTTTCTTT	CASSQERTKGGTEAFF
once	TRBD1	TRBV6-6	TRBJ1-1	TGTGCCAGCAGCCGTATGAACAGGGGGCCTAACACTGAAGCTTTCTTT	CASSRMNRGPNTEAFF
NA	NA	TRBV3-1/TRBV3-2	TRBJ2-6	TGTGCCAGCACCTCCTCTGGGGCCAACGTCCTGACTTTC	CASTSSGANVLTF
few	TRBD2	TRBV7-2	TRBJ2-3	TGTGCCAGCAGCTCACGGGAATCACGGACTAGAATCGCAGATACGCAGTATTTT	CASSSRESRTRIADTQYF
NA	TRBD1	TRBV6-6	TRBJ1-4	TGTGCCAGCAGCCCATCGGACAGGGATGAAAAACTGTTTTTT	CASSPSDRDEKLFF
NA	NA	TRBV2	TRBJ2-5	TGTGCCAGCAGTGAAGCGAGAGGGGGGACCCAGTACTTC	CASSEARGGTQYF
NA	TRBD2	TRBV19	TRBJ2-5	TGTGCCACCTCCTTAAGCGGGGCTAGCGGGAGCCTGGGAGAGACCCAGTACTTC	CATSLSGASGSLGETQYF
once	TRBD1	TRBV11-2	TRBJ1-2	TGTGCCAGCAGTATGACAGGGGGCCTACATGGCTACACCTTC	CASSMTGGLHGYTF
once	NA	TRBV25-1	TRBJ2-3	TGTGCCAGCATGGTACGAGCCGGAGATACGCAGTATTTT	CASMVRAGDTQYF
NA	TRBD2	TRBV10-1	TRBJ2-1	TGCGCCAGACCGGCTAGCGGGGTTTACAATGAGCAGTTCTTC	CARPASGVYNEQFF
NA	TRBD1	TRBV7-8	TRBJ1-1	TGTGCCAGCAGCTTAATAGTTGGGACAGGGCATGAAGCTTTCTTT	CASSLIVGTGHEAFF
NA	NA	TRBV3-1/TRBV3-2	TRBJ2-7	TGTGCCAGCAGCTCCGGGGACGCCTACGAGCAGTACTTC	CASSSGDAYEQYF
NA	TRBD2	TRBV28	TRBJ2-7	TGTGCCAGCAGTTTATCCGGGACTAGCTACGAGCAGTACTTC	CASSLSGTSYEQYF
NA	NA	TRBV6-1	TRBJ2-5	TGTGCCAGCAGTGAATGGGGGGAGACCCAGTACTTC	CASSEWGETQYF
NA	NA	TRBV5-6	TRBJ2-4	TGTGCCAGCAGCTTGGGGGCGGGCTCGGGCCTCGCCAAAAACATTCAGTACTTC	CASSLGAGSGLAKNIQYF
NA	NA	TRBV5-5	TRBJ1-5	TGTGCCAGCAGCGCAGCCGGGGGCAATCAGCCCCAGCATTTT	CASSAAGGNQPQHF
NA	NA	TRBV12-3/TRBV12-4	TRBJ1-5	TGTGCCAGCAGCAGACTTTATCAGCCCCAGCATTTT	CASSRLYQPQHF
few	NA	TRBV19	TRBJ1-4	TGTGCCAGTAGTCCATACGAGGCGGCCCATGAAAAACTGTTTTTT	CASSPYEAAHEKLFF
NA	NA	TRBV3-1/TRBV3-2	TRBJ2-5	TGTGCCAGCAGCCAGACAGTGAGTACCCAGTACTTC	CASSQTVSTQYF
NA	TRBD2	TRBV10-2	TRBJ2-7	TGCGCCAGCAGTAGGGGGAGGACTAGCGGGACCTACGAGCAGTACTTC	CASSRGRTSGTYEQYF
NA	NA	TRBV30	TRBJ2-5	TGTGCCTGGAGCCCCCCGGGGGAAGAGACCCAGTACTTC	CAWSPPGEETQYF
NA	NA	TRBV6-6	TRBJ2-1	TGTGCCACTCAAGGCCAGGTCTTTAACAATGAGCAGTTCTTC	CATQGQVFNNEQFF
NA	NA	TRBV3-1/TRBV3-2	TRBJ1-1	TGTGCCAGCAGCCAAAGGGCCCAGGGGCGGGGCACTGAAGCTTTCTTT	CASSQRAQGRGTEAFF
medium-sized	NA	TRBV13	TRBJ2-1	TGTGCCAGCAGGTTTGGGTCGGGTAATAATGAGCAGTTCTTC	CASRFGSGNNEQFF
NA	TRBD1	TRBV5-1	TRBJ2-2	TGCGCCAGCAGCTTGCTCGGTGGTATACAGGGGTTCGCCGGGGAGCTGTTTTTT	CASSLLGGIQGFAGELFF
few	TRBD1	TRBV19	TRBJ1-5	TGTGCCAGTAGTATTATTCAGGGGGGAAATAGCAATCAGCCCCAGCATTTT	CASSIIQGGNSNQPQHF
NA	NA	TRBV2	TRBJ2-5	TGTGCCACTATGAGGGAGGTGAATCAAGAGACCCAGTACTTC	CATMREVNQETQYF
NA	TRBD1	TRBV30	TRBJ2-2	TGTGCCCGGGACAGCCGCACCGGGGAGCTGTTTTTT	CARDSRTGELFF
NA	TRBD2	TRBV10-2	TRBJ2-7	TGCGCCAGCACTCTGGGCGGGAGGGGTTTATACGAGCAGTACTTC	CASTLGGRGLYEQYF
few	NA	TRBV7-3	TRBJ1-2	TGTGCCAGCAGCTTAGGAGACCGCCCTAACTATGGCTACACCTTC	CASSLGDRPNYGYTF
NA	NA	TRBV19	TRBJ1-5	TGTGCCAGTAGTAGTACCAGGAATCAGCCCCAGCATTTT	CASSSTRNQPQHF
NA	NA	TRBV7-2	TRBJ1-3	TGTGCCAGCAGCTTAGCGGCAGGGCCAAGCTCTGGAAACACCATATATTTT	CASSLAAGPSSGNTIYF
once	TRBD2	TRBV5-1	TRBJ2-3	TGCGCCAGCAGCTCGGACAGAGCGGGGGTTTCCACAGATACGCAGTATTTT	CASSSDRAGVSTDTQYF
NA	TRBD2	TRBV30	TRBJ2-1	TGTGCCTGGAGTGCCCTTCGAGCGGGAGGGCCGTATGAGCAGTTCTTC	CAWSALRAGGPYEQFF
NA	TRBD1	TRBV19	TRBJ1-6	TGTGCCAGTAGTATAGATACCTCGACAGGGACGGATAATTCACCCCTCCACTTT	CASSIDTSTGTDNSPLHF
NA	NA	TRBV27	TRBJ1-3	TGTGCCAGCAGTCCTGGGTGGTCGGGAAACACCATATATTTT	CASSPGWSGNTIYF
NA	NA	TRBV27	TRBJ2-2	TGTGCCAGCAGTTTGATCGGTCATCAGTCCGGGGAGCTGTTTTTT	CASSLIGHQSGELFF
NA	NA	TRBV5-1	TRBJ2-3	TGCGCCAGCAGCTCGACCTTAGGGGGAGGCCGAGCAGATACGCAGTATTTT	CASSSTLGGGRADTQYF
NA	NA	TRBV7-2	TRBJ2-3	TGTGCCAGCAGCTTAGGCGGGAACCCCACAGATACGCAGTATTTT	CASSLGGNPTDTQYF
NA	TRBD1	TRBV3-1/TRBV3-2	TRBJ2-1	TGTGCCAGCAGCCAAGAAGGAAGGACTTTAGGGACAGATGAGCAGTTCTTC	CASSQEGRTLGTDEQFF
NA	NA	TRBV10-1	TRBJ1-1	TGCGCCAGCAGTGAGGGTTGGAACACTGAAGCTTTCTTT	CASSEGWNTEAFF
once	TRBD1	TRBV7-9	TRBJ1-2	TGTGCCAGCAGCTTACAGGGGGCAGGTGGCTACACCTTC	CASSLQGAGGYTF
once	NA	TRBV7-2	TRBJ2-2	TGTGCCAGCAGCCCGACCGGGGGCGGGGAGCTGTTTTTT	CASSPTGGGELFF
NA	TRBD2	TRBV10-3	TRBJ2-2	TGTGCCACGGGACTAGCGGGGGGTACCGGGGAGCTGTTTTTT	CATGLAGGTGELFF
NA	NA	TRBV27	TRBJ2-6	TGTGCCACACGGAGCTCTGGGGCCAACGTCCTGACTTTC	CATRSSGANVLTF
NA	TRBD2	TRBV9	TRBJ2-1	TGTGCCAGCAGCGTAGGGAATCTAGCGGGAGGGAGCTACAATGAGCAGTTCTTC	CASSVGNLAGGSYNEQFF
NA	TRBD2	TRBV5-1	TRBJ2-6	TGCGCCAGCAGCATAAGGACTAGCGCTGGGGCCAACGTCCTGACTTTC	CASSIRTSAGANVLTF
NA	NA	TRBV4-1	TRBJ2-3	TGCGCCAGCAGCCAAGTAAGGATGGGCCTTTCGCGCACAGATACGCAGTATTTT	CASSQVRMGLSRTDTQYF
NA	NA	TRBV30	TRBJ2-4	TGTGCCTGGGCCGACGGGGACAAAGGAAGGAGAGGCATTCAGTACTTC	CAWADGDKGRRGIQYF
few	TRBD1	TRBV18	TRBJ1-2	TGTGCCAGCTCACCCCAGGGGGCCGGGACAGGGGGCTACTATGGCTACACCTTC	CASSPQGAGTGGYYGYTF
few	NA	TRBV7-3	TRBJ1-1	TGTGCCAGCAGCTTAACGAGGTCGGGTACCACTGAAGCTTTCTTT	CASSLTRSGTTEAFF
NA	NA	TRBV7-2	TRBJ2-7	TGTGCCAGCACCCCTCGGGGGTTTCCCGAGCAGTACTTC	CASTPRGFPEQYF